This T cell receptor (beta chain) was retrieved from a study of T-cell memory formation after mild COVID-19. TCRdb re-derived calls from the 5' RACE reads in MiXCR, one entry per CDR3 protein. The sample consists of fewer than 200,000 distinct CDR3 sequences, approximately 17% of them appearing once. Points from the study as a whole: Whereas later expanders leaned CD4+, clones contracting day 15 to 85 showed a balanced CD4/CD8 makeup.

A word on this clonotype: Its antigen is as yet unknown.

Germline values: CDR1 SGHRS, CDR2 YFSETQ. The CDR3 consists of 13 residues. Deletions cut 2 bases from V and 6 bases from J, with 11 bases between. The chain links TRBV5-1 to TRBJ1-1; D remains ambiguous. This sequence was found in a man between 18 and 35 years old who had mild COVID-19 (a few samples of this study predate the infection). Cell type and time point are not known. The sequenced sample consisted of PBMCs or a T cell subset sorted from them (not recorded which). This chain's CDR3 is CASSFQIGAEAFF. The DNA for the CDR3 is TGCGCCAGCAGCTTCCAAATCGGCGCTGAAGCTTTCTTT. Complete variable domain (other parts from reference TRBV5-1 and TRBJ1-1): KAGVTQTPRYLIKTRGQQVTLSCSPISGHRSVSWYQQTPGQGLQFLFEYFSETQRNKGNFPGRFSGRQFSNSRSEMNVSTLELGDSALYLCASSFQIGAEAFFGQGTRLTVV.